Given below is one TCR beta chain in context. Its antigen is currently unknown. This may come from a read error, since a much larger clone is one base off. This specimen comes from a study of regulatory T cells in long-lasting Graves disease. General study results and limits: Comparison showed that persistent patients shared more public clonotypes (fewer than 3,000) than new patients (about 970). Lower TCR diversity was seen in persistent Graves' patients than in newly diagnosed ones.

Time point indicated: persistent/refractory GD, antithyroid drugs over 5 years with positive TRAb. PBMCs provided the RNA from which the TCR library was made. American Thyroid Association guidelines served as the basis for diagnosing Graves' disease. Sequencing libraries for TCR beta were prepared with iRepertoire HTBI primers and Arm-PCR of CDR3 regions. In the original workflow: Looking across samples, the authors found some 60 TRBV and 14 to 15 TRBJ segments. TCRdb fed the multiplex PCR reads into MiXCR, producing one record per CDR3 protein. The V and J calls were not made by the authors but by TCRdb's processing. This repertoire shows 400,000 to 500,000 distinct CDR3 sequences, around a fifth found once; its top ten account for roughly an eighth. The germline V gene has CDR1 MNHEY and CDR2 SVGAGI. The CDR3 has 17 residues. V lost 1 base and J lost 6; bases outside the gene matches: 15.

The sample here was peripheral blood mononuclear cells (PBMCs), taken when the disease was refractory, from a patient treated with antithyroid drugs. The gene calls are TRBV6-5 and TRBJ2-7; 7 positions agree with TRBD2. This sequence was found in a female donor with Graves disease. The CDR3 DNA follows: TGTGCCAGCAGTTACTTCGGGCGGGGAGCGGGACCCTGCGAGCAGTACTTC. The encoded protein is CASSYFGRGAGPCEQYF.